This T cell receptor beta chain is drawn from a study of shared clonotypes between healthy human individuals (dated by TCRdb to about 2020). Turning to the overall study: The cohort comprised a couple of women and a few men aged 18 to 49 years. Between about 0.8 and 8.9 billion PBMCs per donor were obtained by leukapheresis. To estimate repertoire size and how much clonotypes are shared between individuals, the study performed deep sequencing of blood TCR repertoires from a handful of healthy adults. Per donor, three plates each were used for CD4 naive and CD4 memory, two for CD8 naive, and one for CD8 memory. To increase sequencing depth and limit assay-specific biases, TCR repertoire library preparation and sequencing were carried out by different laboratories using diverse techniques. Study-wide findings and limitations: Rarefaction of sorted-subset datasets indicated incomplete sequencing despite the large sequencing depth. The genetic and exposure-history diversity represented was limited by the small number of donors. Clonotypes shared by all four sorted-subset donors showed higher generation probabilities than non-shared clonotypes. Pairwise subsampling led to the expectation that sequencing depth would affect the degree of clonotype sharing among donors. Sharing across several donors was observed for 5% to 6.5% of naive CD4, over 3% of naive CD8, 2% to 2.5% of memory CD4, and around 0.44% of memory CD8 clonotypes. Only blood was sampled, and tissue TCR repertoires likely differ from those in blood. Naive subsets generally had larger estimated clonotype richness than memory subsets did.

Using the deep immunoSEQ assay, TCR CDR3 regions were amplified from genomic DNA by multiplex PCR. Genomic DNA extracted from each cell subset was distributed evenly over all wells of several immunoSEQ 96-well plates, and each plate served as one replicate. For sorted subsets, each replicate PCR was loaded with roughly 190 ng genomic DNA, equivalent to 30,000 or so T cell genomes. Purified libraries were quantified with a Qubit 3.0 fluorometer, sized on a Bioanalyzer 2100, and re-quantified with the KAPA Library Quantification kit. Every immunoSEQ 96-well plate was sequenced on a dedicated single-read 150-cycle Illumina NextSeq 550 flow cell. In the authors' own workflow: The immunoSEQ output contained only junctional sequences without quality scores, so filtering could not match that applied to full-length reads. Sequences were annotated with PyIR, a Python wrapper for IgBLAST v1.9, using IMGT germline references to assign V/J genes and CDR3. Reads were removed for weak V/J assignments (E-value above 1e-6), missing CDR3, stop codons, out-of-frame junctions, or ambiguous translated residues. V3J clonotypes were defined as sequences sharing the same inferred V gene, J gene, and CDR3 amino acid sequence. Percentage overlap between repertoires was computed as shared unique clonotypes divided by the size of the smaller repertoire. Three approaches were used to assess repertoire richness: RTK rarefaction, the Chao1 estimator, and Recon v2.1 estimates of unobserved clonotypes. Generation probabilities for all TCRbeta clonotypes obtained by the gDNA method from four donors were computed using OLGA. TCRdb mirrors the immuneACCESS table, restricted to in-frame sequences. Some clones are absent from its copies; in checked studies, under half trace to an unresolved V gene, and the reason for the others is unknown. Clone size and V and J calls were adopted from that table, with D and trimming inferred from the DNA. This sample is represented by roughly 520,000 clones; roughly 95% of them were singletons. The ten top clones hold 0.05% to 0.07% of the sample.

Deletion took 5 bases off V and 5 bases off J, with a span of 12 bases between the germline ends. The CDR1 and CDR2 encoded by the germline V gene are MDHEN and SYDVKM. The CDR3 sequence holds 14 residues, the cysteine and phenylalanine included. The kept DNA is CDR3 alone, 42 bases in frame from the first base. On this clone itself: There is no known antigen for this receptor. No quality values exist for individual bases; no much larger clone is one base distant.

Donors were healthy HIV-negative adults with no recently reported acute infections or vaccinations. All donors were Caucasian adults living in Nashville, Tennessee, USA. Magnetic negative selection was used to enrich CD4+ T cells, after which naive cells were positively selected on CD45RA and the negative fraction became the memory subset. After blood collection by leukapheresis, PBMCs were isolated using Ficoll-Histopaque density gradient centrifugation and then cryopreserved in the vapor phase of liquid nitrogen. Analytical flow cytometry was used to check the purity and quantity of every magnetically sorted T cell population. Genomic DNA was isolated from each sorted fraction and quantified by UV absorbance on a Nanodrop 2000c.

Here the chain combines TRBV28 and TRBJ1-4; no confident D gene assignment can be made. The clonotype was recovered from a woman in her twenties or thirties in good health. Specimen: naive CD4+ T cells sorted from blood. Explained via the paper, the cell subset or site label denotes: CD45RA+ positively selected. Here is the DNA: TGTGCCAGCAGTCAAGACGGAATAAATGAAAAACTGTTTTTT. Its protein is CASSQDGINEKLFF.